This TCR beta chain was captured by sequencing in a study of T cell repertoires in cytomegalovirus infection. TCRdb reanalysed the reads using MiXCR and keeps one entry per CDR3 protein. The repertoire includes over 300,000 distinct CDR3 sequences, roughly 16% of them detected once, and more than 10% sits in the top ten. Germline lookup yields CDR1 LGHNA and CDR2 YNFKEQ. The germline V and J ends were trimmed by 0 bases and 5 bases, with 13 bases remaining between them. This CDR3 spans 15 amino acids. Study results and caveats: The cumulative frequency of public TCR beta families distinguished individuals who carried CMV together with the relevant HLA.

In regard to this clonotype: Its cognate antigen is unknown.

Sequencing used PBMCs. The TCR originated in a human donor in good health (CMV status not recorded). Some clones in this sample may be carry-over from other donors' samples. The J gene is TRBJ1-1, the V gene TRBV4-2; D perhaps matches TRBD1 (5 bases). CDR3 residues: CASSQDSRGETEAFF. CDR3 nucleotides: TGTGCCAGCAGCCAAGATTCACGGGGGGAAACTGAAGCTTTCTTT.